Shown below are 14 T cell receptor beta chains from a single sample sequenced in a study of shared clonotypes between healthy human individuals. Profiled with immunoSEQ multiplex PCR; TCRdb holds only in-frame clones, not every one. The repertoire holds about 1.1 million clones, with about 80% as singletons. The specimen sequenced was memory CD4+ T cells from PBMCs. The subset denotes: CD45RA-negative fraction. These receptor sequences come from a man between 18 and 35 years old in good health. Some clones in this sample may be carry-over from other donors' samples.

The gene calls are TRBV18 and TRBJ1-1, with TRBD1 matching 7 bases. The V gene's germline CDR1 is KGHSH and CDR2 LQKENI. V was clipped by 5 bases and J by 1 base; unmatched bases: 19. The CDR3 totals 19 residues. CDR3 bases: TGTGCCAGCTCATATCTTCCGAAGGGGGCCCCGGACTGGAACACTGAAGCTTTCTTT. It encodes CASSYLPKGAPDWNTEAFF. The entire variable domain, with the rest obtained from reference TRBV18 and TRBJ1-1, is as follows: NAGVMQNPRHLVRRRGQEARLRCSPMKGHSHVYWYRQLPEEGLKFMVYLQKENIIDESGMPKERFSAEFPKEGPSILRIQQVVRGDSAAYFCASSYLPKGAPDWNTEAFFGQGTRLTVV.

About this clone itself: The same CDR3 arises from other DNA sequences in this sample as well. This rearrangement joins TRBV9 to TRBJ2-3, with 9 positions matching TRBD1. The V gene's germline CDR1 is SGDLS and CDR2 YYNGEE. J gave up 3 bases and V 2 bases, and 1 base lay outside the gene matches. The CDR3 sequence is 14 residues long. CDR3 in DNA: TGTGCCAGCAGCGTCGACAGGGGGACAGATACGCAGTATTTT. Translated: CASSVDRGTDTQYF.

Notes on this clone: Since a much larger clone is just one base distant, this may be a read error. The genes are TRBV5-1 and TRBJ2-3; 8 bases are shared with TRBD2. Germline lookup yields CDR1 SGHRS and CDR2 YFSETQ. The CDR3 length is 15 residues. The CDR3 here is CASGLAGNEEDTQYF. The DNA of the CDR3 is TGCGCCAGCGGCTTAGCGGGGAATGAGGAAGATACGCAGTATTTT.

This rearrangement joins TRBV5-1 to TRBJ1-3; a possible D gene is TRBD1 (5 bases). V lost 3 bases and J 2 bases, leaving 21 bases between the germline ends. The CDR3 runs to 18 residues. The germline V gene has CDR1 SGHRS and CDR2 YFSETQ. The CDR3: CASSSARDAGGAGNTIYF. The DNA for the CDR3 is TGCGCCAGCAGCTCAGCCCGGGACGCAGGTGGGGCTGGAAACACCATATATTTT.

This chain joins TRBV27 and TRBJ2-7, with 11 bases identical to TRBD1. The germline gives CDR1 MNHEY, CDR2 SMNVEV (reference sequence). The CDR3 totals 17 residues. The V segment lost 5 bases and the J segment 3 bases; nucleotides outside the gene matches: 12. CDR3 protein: CASSPDRGRPQHYEQYF. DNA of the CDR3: TGTGCCAGCAGTCCGGACAGGGGGCGCCCTCAGCACTACGAGCAGTACTTC.

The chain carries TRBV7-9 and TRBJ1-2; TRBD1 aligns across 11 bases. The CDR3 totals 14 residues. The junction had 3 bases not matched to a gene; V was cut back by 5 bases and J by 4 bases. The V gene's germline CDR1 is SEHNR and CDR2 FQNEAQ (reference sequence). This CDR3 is CASSRGQGGYGYTF. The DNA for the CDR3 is TGTGCCAGCAGCCGGGGACAGGGGGGCTATGGCTACACCTTC.

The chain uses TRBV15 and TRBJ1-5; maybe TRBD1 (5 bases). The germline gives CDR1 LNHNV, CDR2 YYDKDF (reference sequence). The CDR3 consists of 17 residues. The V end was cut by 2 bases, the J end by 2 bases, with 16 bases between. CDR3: CATSRRQSGLGNQPQHF. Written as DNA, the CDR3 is TGTGCCACCAGCAGAAGACAGAGCGGGCTAGGCAATCAGCCCCAGCATTTT.

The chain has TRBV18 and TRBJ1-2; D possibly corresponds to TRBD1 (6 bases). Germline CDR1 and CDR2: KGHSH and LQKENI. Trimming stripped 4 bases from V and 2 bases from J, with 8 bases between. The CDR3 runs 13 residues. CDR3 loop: CASSQGQNYGYTF. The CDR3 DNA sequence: TGTGCCAGCTCACAGGGACAAAACTATGGCTACACCTTC.

The CDR3 sequence is CASSLTRGGFGTPEKLFF. The CDR3 bases are TGTGCCAGCAGCTTGACACGTGGAGGGTTTGGGACACCCGAAAAACTGTTTTTT. The chain has TRBV5-4 and TRBJ1-4; D perhaps matches TRBD1 (6 bases). CDR1 and CDR2 (germline): SGHNT, YYREEE (reference sequence). With 1 base removed from V and 8 bases from J, the gap between germline ends came to 24 bases. The CDR3 contains 18 residues.

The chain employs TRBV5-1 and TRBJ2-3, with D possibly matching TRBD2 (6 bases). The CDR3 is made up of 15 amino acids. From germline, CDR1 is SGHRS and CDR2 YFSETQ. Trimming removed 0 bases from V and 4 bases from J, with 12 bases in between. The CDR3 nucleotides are TGCGCCAGCAGCTTGGGGCTAGCGAAGGCAGATACGCAGTATTTT. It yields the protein CASSLGLAKADTQYF.

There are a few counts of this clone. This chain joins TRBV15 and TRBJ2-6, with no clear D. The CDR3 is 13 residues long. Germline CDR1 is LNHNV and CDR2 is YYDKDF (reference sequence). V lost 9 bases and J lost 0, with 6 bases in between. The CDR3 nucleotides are TGTGCCACGGCATACTCTGGGGCCAACGTCCTGACTTTC. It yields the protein CATAYSGANVLTF.

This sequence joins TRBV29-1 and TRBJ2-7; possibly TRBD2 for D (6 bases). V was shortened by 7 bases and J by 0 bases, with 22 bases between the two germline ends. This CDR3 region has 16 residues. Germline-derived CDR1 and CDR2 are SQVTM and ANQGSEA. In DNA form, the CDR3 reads TGCAGCGCCGAGGGGAATCACTGGGGAGGCTCCTACGAGCAGTACTTC. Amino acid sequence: CSAEGNHWGGSYEQYF.

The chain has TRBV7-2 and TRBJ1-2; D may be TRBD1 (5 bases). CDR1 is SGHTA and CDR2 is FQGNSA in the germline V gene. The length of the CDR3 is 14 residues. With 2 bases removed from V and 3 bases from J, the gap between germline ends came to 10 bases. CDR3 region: CASSLTQGYYGYTF. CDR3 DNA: TGTGCCAGCAGCTTAACTCAGGGATACTATGGCTACACCTTC. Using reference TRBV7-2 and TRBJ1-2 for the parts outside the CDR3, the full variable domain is GAGVSQSPSNKVTEKGKDVELRCDPISGHTALYWYRQSLGQGLEFLIYFQGNSAPDKSGLPSDRFSAERTGGSVSTLTIQRTQQEDSAVYLCASSLTQGYYGYTFGSGTRLTVV.

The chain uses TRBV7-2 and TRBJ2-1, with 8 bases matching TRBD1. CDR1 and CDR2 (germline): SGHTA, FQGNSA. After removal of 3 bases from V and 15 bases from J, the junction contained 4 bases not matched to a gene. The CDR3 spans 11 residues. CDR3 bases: TGTGCCAGCAGCTTGGGGGACAGGCCGTTCTTC. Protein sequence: CASSLGDRPFF.